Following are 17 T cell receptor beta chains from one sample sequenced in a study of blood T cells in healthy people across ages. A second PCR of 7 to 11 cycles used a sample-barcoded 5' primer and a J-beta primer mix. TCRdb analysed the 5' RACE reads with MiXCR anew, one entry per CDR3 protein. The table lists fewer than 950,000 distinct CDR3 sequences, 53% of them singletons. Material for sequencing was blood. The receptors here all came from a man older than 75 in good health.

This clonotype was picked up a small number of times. For the CDR3, the DNA is TGTGCCAGCAGCTCATCCGGGTCGTGGCCGAGCGATGGCTACACCTTC. Amino acids: CASSSSGSWPSDGYTF. V usage is TRBV7-8 and J usage is TRBJ1-2; D is undetermined. The CDR3 is made up of 16 amino acids. V was clipped by 4 bases and J by 6 bases, with 21 bases between them. Germline CDR1 reads SGHVS; CDR2 reads FQNEAQ.

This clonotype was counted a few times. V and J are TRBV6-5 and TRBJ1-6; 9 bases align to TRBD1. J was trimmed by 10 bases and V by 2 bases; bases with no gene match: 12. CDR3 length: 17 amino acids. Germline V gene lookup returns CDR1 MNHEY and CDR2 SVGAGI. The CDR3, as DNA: TGTGCCAGCAGTTACGAGCTACCGGGACAGGGCTACTCACCCCTCCACTTT. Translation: CASSYELPGQGYSPLHF.

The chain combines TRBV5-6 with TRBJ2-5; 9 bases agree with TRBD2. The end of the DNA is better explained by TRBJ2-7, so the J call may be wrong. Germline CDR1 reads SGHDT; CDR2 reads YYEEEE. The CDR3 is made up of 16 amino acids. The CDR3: CASSLVGLAGTYEQYF. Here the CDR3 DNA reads TGTGCCAGCAGCTTGGTTGGTCTAGCGGGGACCTACGAGCAGTACTTC.

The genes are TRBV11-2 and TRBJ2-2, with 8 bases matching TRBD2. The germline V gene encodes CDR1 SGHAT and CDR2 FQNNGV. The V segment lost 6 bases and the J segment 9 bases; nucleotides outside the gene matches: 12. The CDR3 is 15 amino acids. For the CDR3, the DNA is TGTGCCAGCAGTTTTAGACTAGCGTGGGACAGGGAGCTGTTTTTT. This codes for CASSFRLAWDRELFF.

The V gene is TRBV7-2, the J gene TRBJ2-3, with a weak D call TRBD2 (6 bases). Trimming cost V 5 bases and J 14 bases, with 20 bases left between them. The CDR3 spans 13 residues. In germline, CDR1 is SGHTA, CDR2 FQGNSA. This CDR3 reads CASSQGLGLGAYF. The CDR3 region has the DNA TGTGCCAGCAGCCAGGGACTCGGATTAGGCGCGTATTTT.

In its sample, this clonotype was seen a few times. The CDR3 DNA reads TGTGCCAGCAGCGTATCAGGACTAGCGGGAGGTTGGGGCGAGCAGTTCTTC. Residues: CASSVSGLAGGWGEQFF. The chain is built from TRBV9 and TRBJ2-1; 14 bases are shared with TRBD2. The V gene's germline CDR1 is SGDLS and CDR2 YYNGEE. V was clipped by 1 base and J by 10 bases; unmatched bases: 10. The CDR3 is 17 amino acids.

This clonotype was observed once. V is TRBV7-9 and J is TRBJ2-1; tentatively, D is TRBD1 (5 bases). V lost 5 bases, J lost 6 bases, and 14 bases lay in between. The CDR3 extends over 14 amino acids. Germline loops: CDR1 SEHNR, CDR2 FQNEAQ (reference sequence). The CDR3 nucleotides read TGTGCCAGCAGCGGGGCGGATCCTCGCAATGAGCAGTTCTTC. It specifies CASSGADPRNEQFF.

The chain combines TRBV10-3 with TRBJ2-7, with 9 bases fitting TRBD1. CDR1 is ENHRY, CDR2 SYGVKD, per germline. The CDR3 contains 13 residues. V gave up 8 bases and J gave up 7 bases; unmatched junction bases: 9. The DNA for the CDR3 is TGTGCCATCGGGACAGGGTTCGACAATGAGCAGTACTTC. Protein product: CAIGTGFDNEQYF.

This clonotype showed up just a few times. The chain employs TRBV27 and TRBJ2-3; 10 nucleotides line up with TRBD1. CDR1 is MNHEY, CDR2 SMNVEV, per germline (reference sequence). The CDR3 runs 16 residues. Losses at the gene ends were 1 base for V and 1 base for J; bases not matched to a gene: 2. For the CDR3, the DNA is TGTGCCAGCAGTTTATTGGGGACAGGGGGCACAGATACGCAGTATTTT. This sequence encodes CASSLLGTGGTDTQYF.

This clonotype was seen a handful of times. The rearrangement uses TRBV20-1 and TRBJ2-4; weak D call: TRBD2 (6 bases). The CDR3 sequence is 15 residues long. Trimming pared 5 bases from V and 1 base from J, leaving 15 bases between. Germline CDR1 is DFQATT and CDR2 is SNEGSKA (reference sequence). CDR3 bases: TGCAGTGCTCAGGAACGGGAGCGCGCCAAAAACATTCAGTACTTC. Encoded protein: CSAQERERAKNIQYF.

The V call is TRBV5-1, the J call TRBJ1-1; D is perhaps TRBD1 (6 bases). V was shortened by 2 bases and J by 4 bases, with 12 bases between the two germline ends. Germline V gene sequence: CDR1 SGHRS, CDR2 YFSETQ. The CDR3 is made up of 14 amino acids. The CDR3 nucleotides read TGCGCCAGCAGCTTCTTTGGACAGTTCACTGAAGCTTTCTTT. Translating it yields CASSFFGQFTEAFF.

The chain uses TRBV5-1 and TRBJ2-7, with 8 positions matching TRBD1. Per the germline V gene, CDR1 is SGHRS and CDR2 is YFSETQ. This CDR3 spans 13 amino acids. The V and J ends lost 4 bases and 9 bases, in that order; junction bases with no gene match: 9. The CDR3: CASSLDRVERQYF. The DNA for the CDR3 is TGCGCCAGCAGCCTGGACAGGGTGGAACGGCAGTACTTC. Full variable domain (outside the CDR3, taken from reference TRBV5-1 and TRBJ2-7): KAGVTQTPRYLIKTRGQQVTLSCSPISGHRSVSWYQQTPGQGLQFLFEYFSETQRNKGNFPGRFSGRQFSNSRSEMNVSTLELGDSALYLCASSLDRVERQYFGPGTRLTVT.

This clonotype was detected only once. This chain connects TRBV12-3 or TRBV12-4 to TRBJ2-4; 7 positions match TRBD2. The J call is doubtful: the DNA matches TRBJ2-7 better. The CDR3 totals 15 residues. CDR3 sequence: CASRETGGSIYEQYF. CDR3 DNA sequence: TGTGCCAGCAGGGAGACTGGCGGGAGCATCTACGAGCAGTACTTC.

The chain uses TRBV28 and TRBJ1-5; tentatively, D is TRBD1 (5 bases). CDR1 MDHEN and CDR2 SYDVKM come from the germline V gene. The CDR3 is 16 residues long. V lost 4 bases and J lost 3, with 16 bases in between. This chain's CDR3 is CASSSQPGGFNQPQHF. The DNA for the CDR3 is TGTGCCAGCAGTTCCCAGCCCGGGGGGTTCAATCAGCCCCAGCATTTT.

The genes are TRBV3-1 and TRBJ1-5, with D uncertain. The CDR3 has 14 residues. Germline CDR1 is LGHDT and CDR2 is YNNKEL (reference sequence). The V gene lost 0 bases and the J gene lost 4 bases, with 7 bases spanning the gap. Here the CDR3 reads CASSQDPQNQPQHF. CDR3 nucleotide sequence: TGTGCCAGCAGCCAAGATCCCCAGAATCAGCCCCAGCATTTT.

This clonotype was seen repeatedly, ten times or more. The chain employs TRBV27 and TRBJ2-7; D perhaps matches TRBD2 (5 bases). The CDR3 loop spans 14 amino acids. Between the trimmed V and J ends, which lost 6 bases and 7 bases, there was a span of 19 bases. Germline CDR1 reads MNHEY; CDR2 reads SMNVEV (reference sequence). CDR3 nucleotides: TGTGCCAGCAGCCCAGGACTCCCCGCTGGGGAGCAGTACTTC. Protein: CASSPGLPAGEQYF.

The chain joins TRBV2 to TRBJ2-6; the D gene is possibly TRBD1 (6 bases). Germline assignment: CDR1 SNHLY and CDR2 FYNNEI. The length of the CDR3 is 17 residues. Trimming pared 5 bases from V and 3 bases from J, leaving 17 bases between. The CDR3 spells CASSWDTQRGGANVLTF. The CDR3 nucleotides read TGTGCCAGCAGTTGGGACACCCAGAGGGGTGGGGCCAACGTCCTGACTTTC.